Each of the 11 T cell receptor beta chains below was sequenced from the same sample in a study of blood T cell repertoires in COVID-19. The method was immunoSEQ multiplex PCR; TCRdb's version includes in-frame clones alone and lacks a portion of them. This table has over 200,000 clones, over 80% appearing once. Sequences were obtained from peripheral blood. These receptors originate from a man in his forties with acute or convalescent COVID-19.

This rearrangement joins TRBV25-1 to TRBJ2-7, with 8 bases identical to TRBD2. CDR1 and CDR2 from the germline V gene are MGHDK and SYGVNS. This CDR3 comprises 14 residues. The V gene end was trimmed by 2 bases and the J gene end by 0 bases; junction bases not matched to a gene: 0. The CDR3 spells CASSESGSSYEQYF. As DNA, the CDR3 is TGTGCCAGCAGTGAAAGCGGGAGCTCCTACGAGCAGTACTTC.

This chain joins TRBV19 and TRBJ1-2; D possibly corresponds to TRBD1 (6 bases). The CDR3 length is 15 residues. The V gene lost 3 bases and the J gene lost 0 bases, with 11 bases spanning the gap. Germline assignment: CDR1 LNHDA and CDR2 SQIVND (reference sequence). The CDR3 region has the DNA TGTGCCAGTAGTATCCAGGGGCTTGCTAACTATGGCTACACCTTC. Translation: CASSIQGLANYGYTF.

This rearrangement joins TRBV7-2 to TRBJ1-2; 9 nucleotides line up with TRBD1. The CDR3 is 17 residues long. After removal of 7 bases from V and 4 bases from J, the junction contained 16 bases not matched to a gene. Germline loops: CDR1 SGHTA, CDR2 FQGNSA. The CDR3 DNA sequence: TGTGCCAGCACCGAAACACGAGGCGGACAGGGGATCTATGGCTACACCTTC. Amino acid sequence: CASTETRGGQGIYGYTF. The full variable domain, rest sourced from reference TRBV7-2 and TRBJ1-2, is GAGVSQSPSNKVTEKGKDVELRCDPISGHTALYWYRQSLGQGLEFLIYFQGNSAPDKSGLPSDRFSAERTGGSVSTLTIQRTQQEDSAVYLCASTETRGGQGIYGYTFGSGTRLTVV.

The J gene is TRBJ2-3, the V gene TRBV11-3, with 9 bases lining up with TRBD2. The CDR3 has 14 residues. J was trimmed by 0 bases and V by 10 bases; bases with no gene match: 5. Germline V gene sequence: CDR1 SGHNT, CDR2 YENEEA. This CDR3 is CATQRGDSTDTQYF. Written as DNA, the CDR3 is TGTGCCACACAGCGGGGGGATAGCACAGATACGCAGTATTTT.

CDR3 DNA: TGTGCGACCCGAAAAGGGGGGGATGACACTGAAGCTTTCTTT. Its protein is CATRKGGDDTEAFF. The chain combines TRBV10-3 with TRBJ1-1, with D tentatively TRBD1 (6 bases). CDR3 size: 14 residues. Germline-derived CDR1 and CDR2 are ENHRY and SYGVKD.

The genes are TRBV7-8 and TRBJ2-7; 14 bases map to TRBD2. Unmatched junction bases numbered 2, after V lost 5 bases and J lost 5 bases. Germline loops: CDR1 SGHVS, CDR2 FQNEAQ. The CDR3 loop spans 14 amino acids. CDR3 sequence: CASSAGLAGDEQYF. The CDR3 DNA reads TGTGCCAGCAGCGCGGGACTAGCGGGAGACGAGCAGTACTTC.

This sequence joins TRBV24-1 and TRBJ1-4; possibly TRBD1 for D (5 bases). The ends were cut back, 1 base at V and 7 bases at J, with 21 bases in the middle. The germline CDR1 and CDR2 sequences are KGHDR and SFDVKD. This CDR3 region has 18 residues. In DNA, the CDR3 is TGTGCCACCAGTGATTTTACCGACAATCTCTGGGGGGGTGAAAAACTGTTTTTT. It codes for CATSDFTDNLWGGEKLFF.

The chain employs TRBV19 and TRBJ2-3; tentatively, D is TRBD2 (6 bases). Deletions cut 5 bases from V and 4 bases from J, with 13 bases between. In germline, CDR1 is LNHDA, CDR2 SQIVND (reference sequence). The CDR3 consists of 14 residues. The DNA for the CDR3 is TGTGCCAGTAGTGTGCTAGCGTCTGCAGATACGCAGTATTTT. Translated, it gives CASSVLASADTQYF.

V usage is TRBV19 and J usage is TRBJ1-1; TRBD1 agrees at 8 bases. The CDR3 has 17 residues. Trimming at V came to 5 bases and at J to 2 bases, leaving 13 bases not matched to a gene. Germline CDR1 is LNHDA and CDR2 is SQIVND (reference sequence). The CDR3 DNA sequence: TGTGCCAGTAGTCCCCGGGACAGGAATAGGCGAAACACTGAAGCTTTCTTT. This gives the protein CASSPRDRNRRNTEAFF.

This clone was detected a few times. The chain recombines TRBV28 with TRBJ2-7; 7 bases agree with TRBD1. Unmatched junction bases numbered 5, after V lost 7 bases and J lost 2 bases. Germline assignment: CDR1 MDHEN and CDR2 SYDVKM. The CDR3 totals 13 residues. DNA for the CDR3: TGTGCCAGCATACAGGGGTCTACCTACGAGCAGTACTTC. It codes for CASIQGSTYEQYF.

The gene calls are TRBV10-1 and TRBJ1-3; 9 bases are a match to TRBD1. V lost 7 bases, J lost 0 bases, and 7 bases stayed unmatched. The germline gives CDR1 WNHNN, CDR2 SYGVQD (reference sequence). The CDR3 covers 16 residues. The CDR3, as DNA: TGCGCCAGCATCTTCGGGACAGGGATCTCTGGAAACACCATATATTTT. It encodes CASIFGTGISGNTIYF.